These 31 T cell receptor beta chains were sequenced from one sample in a study of technical replicates of blood from a few donors. TCRdb's table, derived via immunoSEQ multiplex PCR, lists solely in-frame clones and lacks some. The sample has over 10,000 clones, 90% to 95% seen once; the top ten hold around 7.6%. Specimen: PBMCs. All receptors come from a human donor in good health.

This sequence joins TRBV27 and TRBJ2-6, with D possibly TRBD1 on 6 matching bases. Germline values: CDR1 MNHEY, CDR2 SMNVEV (reference sequence). Trimming cost V 6 bases and J 4 bases, with 16 bases left between them. CDR3 length: 16 residues. The CDR3 DNA follows: TGTGCCAGCAGCAGAGATTGGGGGCGAGGGGCCAACGTCCTGACTTTC. It codes for CASSRDWGRGANVLTF.

In this sample, this clone turned up once. V usage is TRBV7-9 and J usage is TRBJ2-7; 9 bases are a match to TRBD1. Germline V gene sequence: CDR1 SEHNR, CDR2 FQNEAQ (reference sequence). V trimming: 4 bases; J trimming: 4 bases; junction bases outside the gene matches: 5. The CDR3 is made up of 14 amino acids. The CDR3 sequence: CASSSRDRAYEQYF. As DNA, the CDR3 is TGTGCCAGCAGCTCCCGGGACAGGGCTTACGAGCAGTACTTC.

This rearrangement joins TRBV7-9 to TRBJ2-7; 7 nucleotides agree with TRBD1. Trimming removed 4 bases from V and 5 bases from J; junction bases left unmatched: 11. This CDR3 is built from 15 residues. From germline, CDR1 is SEHNR and CDR2 FQNEAQ (reference sequence). CDR3 in DNA: TGTGCCAGCAGCTCCGGACAGGTCTCTCGGGACGAGCAGTACTTC. Protein sequence: CASSSGQVSRDEQYF.

V is TRBV28 and J is TRBJ1-5; a weak D match, TRBD1 (5 bases). Per germline, CDR1 MDHEN and CDR2 SYDVKM. V dropped 5 bases and J dropped 0 bases, with 14 bases sitting between them. The CDR3 has 16 amino acids. The CDR3 here is CASSLIQVYSNQPQHF. CDR3 DNA: TGTGCCAGCAGTCTGATACAGGTTTATAGCAATCAGCCCCAGCATTTT. Using reference TRBV28 and TRBJ1-5 for the parts outside the CDR3, the full variable domain is DVKVTQSSRYLVKRTGEKVFLECVQDMDHENMFWYRQDPGLGLRLIYFSYDVKMKEKGDIPEGYSVSREKKERFSLILESASTNQTSMYLCASSLIQVYSNQPQHFGDGTRLSIL.

The chain carries TRBV10-3 and TRBJ1-5; D possibly corresponds to TRBD1 (5 bases). This CDR3 region has 14 residues. V dropped 3 bases and J dropped 6 bases, with 12 bases sitting between them. Germline assignment: CDR1 ENHRY and CDR2 SYGVKD. The CDR3 coding sequence is TGTGCCATCAGTGAAGGAGGGGTAGGTCAGCCCCAGCATTTT. It encodes CAISEGGVGQPQHF.

The rearrangement links TRBV15 to TRBJ2-3; TRBD2 matches 9 bases. CDR3 length: 14 amino acids. V shed 4 bases and J 5 bases; nucleotides not matched to a gene: 4. Looked up from germline, CDR1 is LNHNV and CDR2 is YYDKDF (reference sequence). CDR3 coding DNA: TGTGCCACCAGCATACTAGCGGGTCGAGATACGCAGTATTTT. It encodes CATSILAGRDTQYF.

This chain joins TRBV28 and TRBJ1-5; D call uncertain. CDR1 MDHEN and CDR2 SYDVKM come from the germline V gene. The CDR3 extends over 16 amino acids. The germline V and J ends were trimmed by 6 bases and 0 bases, with 15 bases remaining between them. In nucleotides, the CDR3 is TGTGCCAGCAGCCTAAGCGCAGCATATAGCAATCAGCCCCAGCATTTT. Protein product: CASSLSAAYSNQPQHF.

With respect to this clone: A junction end diverges from the germline sequence, so it may reflect a read error. The chain is built from TRBV2 and TRBJ2-3; 11 nucleotides agree with TRBD1. The CDR3 spans 11 residues. The germline V gene encodes CDR1 SNHLY and CDR2 FYNNEI. Written as DNA, the CDR3 is TGTGCCAGCCCGGGACAGGGGGATACGAATTTT. Its translation is CASPGQGDTNF.

The rearrangement uses TRBV5-1 and TRBJ1-1, with D uncertain. The V gene lost 1 base and the J gene lost 5 bases, with 12 bases spanning the gap. The CDR3 is made up of 14 amino acids. Germline assignment: CDR1 SGHRS and CDR2 YFSETQ. The CDR3 nucleotides are TGCGCCAGCAGCTTGTCGGCGGGGAGGACTGAAGCTTTCTTT. The encoded protein is CASSLSAGRTEAFF.

The chain couples TRBV15 to TRBJ2-1; TRBD2 aligns across 9 bases. With V trimmed by 3 bases and J by 5 bases, 8 bases remained unmatched. This CDR3 has 16 amino acids. Germline CDR1 LNHNV, CDR2 YYDKDF (reference sequence). The CDR3 region is CATSRGTGLANNEQFF. The CDR3 DNA reads TGTGCCACCAGCAGGGGAACGGGACTAGCCAACAATGAGCAGTTCTTC.

The chain uses TRBV9 and TRBJ2-1, with 12 bases fitting TRBD2. Germline-derived CDR1 and CDR2 are SGDLS and YYNGEE. This CDR3 is 16 amino acids long. V shed 4 bases, J shed 7 bases, and the junction held 9 bases outside the gene matches. This chain's CDR3 is CASSSWASGRVNEQFF. Written as DNA, the CDR3 is TGTGCCAGCAGCTCCTGGGCTAGCGGGAGGGTTAATGAGCAGTTCTTC. The variable domain in full, completed from reference TRBV9 and TRBJ2-1, reads DSGVTQTPKHLITATGQRVTLRCSPRSGDLSVYWYQQSLDQGLQFLIQYYNGEERAKGNILERFSAQQFPDLHSELNLSSLELGDSALYFCASSSWASGRVNEQFFGPGTRLTVL.

The chain joins TRBV5-8 to TRBJ2-7; tentatively, D is TRBD1 (6 bases). The CDR3 is made up of 14 amino acids. Germline-derived CDR1 and CDR2 are SGHTS and YDEGEE. Deletions cut 3 bases from V and 7 bases from J, with 17 bases between. Here the CDR3 reads CASSSNRDPGEQYF. Here the CDR3 DNA reads TGTGCCAGCAGCTCGAACAGGGATCCTGGGGAGCAGTACTTC.

The rearrangement uses TRBV13 and TRBJ1-4; D is undetermined. Germline V CDR1 and CDR2: PRHDT, FYEKMQ (reference sequence). There are 15 residues in the CDR3. V gave up 2 bases and J gave up 3 bases, with 10 bases separating them. CDR3 sequence: CASSLTPRSNEKLFF. The CDR3 DNA follows: TGTGCCAGCAGCTTAACCCCACGGTCTAATGAAAAACTGTTTTTT.

The rearrangement joins TRBV29-1 to TRBJ1-3; tentative D call: TRBD1 (5 bases). The CDR3 runs 14 residues. The V and J ends lost 6 bases and 0 bases respectively, with 12 bases between them. Germline assignment: CDR1 SQVTM and CDR2 ANQGSEA. CDR3 region: CSVLQGNSGNTIYF. Written as DNA, the CDR3 is TGCAGCGTGCTCCAGGGCAACTCTGGAAACACCATATATTTT. The full variable domain, rest sourced from reference TRBV29-1 and TRBJ1-3, is SAVISQKPSRDICQRGTSLTIQCQVDSQVTMMFWYRQQPGQSLTLIATANQGSEATYESGFVIDKFPISRPNLTFSTLTVSNMSPEDSSIYLCSVLQGNSGNTIYFGEGSWLTVV.

The chain employs TRBV7-8 and TRBJ2-7; 12 bases are shared with TRBD2. V lost 5 bases, J lost 7 bases, and 9 bases stayed unmatched. Germline-derived CDR1 and CDR2 are SGHVS and FQNEAQ. The CDR3 sequence is 15 residues long. CDR3 in amino acids: CASSTQILAGGEQYF. CDR3 bases: TGTGCCAGCAGCACCCAAATACTAGCGGGAGGAGAGCAGTACTTC.

V is TRBV6-5 and J is TRBJ2-1, with 11 bases lining up with TRBD2. The CDR3 consists of 16 residues. The V segment lost 4 bases and the J segment 4 bases; nucleotides outside the gene matches: 6. Germline V gives CDR1 MNHEY, CDR2 SVGAGI. CDR3 in amino acids: CASSWGTSGHYNEQFF. The DNA of the CDR3 is TGTGCCAGCAGTTGGGGGACTAGCGGTCATTACAATGAGCAGTTCTTC.

J is TRBJ2-1 and V is TRBV11-2; 8 bases align to TRBD2. CDR1 is SGHAT and CDR2 is FQNNGV in the germline V gene. After removal of 1 base from V and 9 bases from J, the junction contained 11 bases not matched to a gene. This CDR3 contains 16 residues. The CDR3 sequence is CASSLASAGGWGEQFF. In nucleotides, the CDR3 is TGTGCCAGCAGCTTAGCATCGGCGGGAGGCTGGGGTGAGCAGTTCTTC.

The J gene is TRBJ2-7, the V gene TRBV19; the match to TRBD1 covers 9 bases. Germline V gene sequence: CDR1 LNHDA, CDR2 SQIVND (reference sequence). V trimming: 7 bases; J trimming: 4 bases; junction bases outside the gene matches: 8. This CDR3 is 14 amino acids long. The chain's CDR3 is CASNRDRESYEQYF. DNA for the CDR3: TGTGCCAGTAACCGGGACAGGGAAAGTTACGAGCAGTACTTC.

This clone was picked up one time. This chain joins TRBV2 and TRBJ2-5, with D hard to call. Trimming cost V 7 bases and J 4 bases, with 16 bases left between them. CDR1 and CDR2 from the germline V gene are SNHLY and FYNNEI. This CDR3 spans 14 amino acids. CDR3: CASKMSQSLETQYF. The CDR3 bases are TGTGCCAGCAAGATGAGCCAATCCCTAGAGACCCAGTACTTC.

The CDR3 loop is CASSLGTGGHNEQFF. Written as DNA, the CDR3 is TGTGCCAGCAGCCTCGGGACTGGGGGACACAATGAGCAGTTCTTC. This chain connects TRBV11-3 to TRBJ2-1; tentative D call: TRBD2 (6 bases). Germline V gene lookup returns CDR1 SGHNT and CDR2 YENEEA. Trimming removed 5 bases at V and 5 bases at J, with 16 bases between. CDR3 length equals 15 residues.

The gene calls are TRBV5-1 and TRBJ2-1; the D gene is possibly TRBD1 (7 bases). CDR1 and CDR2 from the germline V gene are SGHRS and YFSETQ. The CDR3 runs 15 residues. Between the trimmed V and J ends, which lost 4 bases and 8 bases, there was a span of 19 bases. The CDR3 nucleotides are TGCGCCAGCAGCCTGGCGGGACAGTCTGTCCATGAGCAGTTCTTC. This encodes CASSLAGQSVHEQFF.

The rearrangement links TRBV29-1 to TRBJ1-3; D is uncertain. Trimming took off 5 bases at V and 2 bases at J, with 10 bases between the two ends. The CDR3 is 13 residues long. Germline V gene sequence: CDR1 SQVTM, CDR2 ANQGSEA. CDR3 loop: CSVPGSPGNTIYF. The CDR3 DNA is TGCAGCGTTCCGGGGTCTCCTGGAAACACCATATATTTT.

J is TRBJ2-7 and V is TRBV10-2, with 12 bases lining up with TRBD2. Germline V lookup: CDR1 WSHSY, CDR2 SAAADI. The V gene end was trimmed by 8 bases and the J gene end by 6 bases; junction bases not matched to a gene: 5. The CDR3 loop spans 13 amino acids. The CDR3 DNA reads TGCGCCAGCCGGACTAGCGGGGCGGGCGAGCAGTACTTC. Translated: CASRTSGAGEQYF.

The chain carries TRBV6-5 and TRBJ1-5, with D possibly TRBD1 on 6 matching bases. The CDR3 spans 15 residues. Germline lookup yields CDR1 MNHEY and CDR2 SVGAGI. The V end lost 5 bases, the J end lost 6 bases, and 17 bases lay between the germline ends. The CDR3 loop reads CASSPQGSARQPQHF. The CDR3 region has the DNA TGTGCCAGCAGTCCACAGGGTAGCGCTCGTCAGCCCCAGCATTTT.

This chain joins TRBV18 and TRBJ1-1; D is ambiguous. Germline CDR1 is KGHSH and CDR2 is LQKENI. The V and J ends lost 1 base and 0 bases respectively, with 6 bases between them. The CDR3 sequence is 14 residues long. The CDR3 coding sequence is TGTGCCAGCTCACCACGGGCAATGAACACTGAAGCTTTCTTT. Its translation: CASSPRAMNTEAFF.

V usage is TRBV6-1 and J usage is TRBJ1-4; 9 bases fit TRBD1. This CDR3 contains 15 residues. Germline lookup yields CDR1 MNHNS and CDR2 SASEGT. V was pared by 5 bases and J by 5 bases, with 6 bases of the junction left unmatched. The CDR3 loop reads CASSPRTGENEKLFF. Written as DNA, the CDR3 is TGTGCCAGCAGTCCCCGGACAGGGGAAAATGAAAAACTGTTTTTT.

This clone came up once. The chain is built from TRBV14 and TRBJ2-2; TRBD1 aligns across 8 bases. Germline V gene data show CDR1 as SGHDN and CDR2 as FVKESK. V was clipped by 4 bases and J by 5 bases; unmatched bases: 3. This CDR3 is built from 14 residues. In DNA form, the CDR3 reads TGTGCCAGCAGCCGACAGGGGCTTACCGGGGAGCTGTTTTTT. It is translated as CASSRQGLTGELFF.

J is TRBJ2-1 and V is TRBV4-2; 9 bases fit TRBD2. CDR1 LGHNA and CDR2 YNFKEQ come from the germline V gene. Unmatched junction bases numbered 2, after V lost 0 bases and J lost 2 bases. The CDR3 covers 16 residues. The CDR3 loop reads CASSQDPSGAYNEQFF. DNA for the CDR3: TGTGCCAGCAGCCAAGATCCTAGCGGGGCCTACAATGAGCAGTTCTTC.

The chain joins TRBV6-4 to TRBJ2-1, with a possible D match to TRBD2 (6 bases). The CDR3 is 13 residues long. Trimming cost V 5 bases and J 5 bases, with 10 bases left between them. Germline V CDR1 and CDR2: MRHNA, SNTAGT. The CDR3 nucleotides read TGTGCCAGCAGTTCCGGGACTCACAATGAGCAGTTCTTC. Translating it yields CASSSGTHNEQFF.

The rearrangement uses TRBV11-2 and TRBJ2-4; tentatively, D is TRBD1 (6 bases). The CDR3 contains 16 residues. The ends were cut back, 6 bases at V and 0 bases at J, with 15 bases in the middle. Germline CDR1 SGHAT, CDR2 FQNNGV. The CDR3 loop is CASSSHRVIAKNIQYF. DNA for the CDR3: TGTGCCAGCAGTTCTCACAGGGTGATAGCCAAAAACATTCAGTACTTC.

V usage is TRBV7-9 and J usage is TRBJ2-1, with a possible D match to TRBD2 (8 bases). V was pared by 5 bases and J by 5 bases, with 16 bases between. This CDR3 is 15 amino acids long. Germline-derived CDR1 and CDR2 are SEHNR and FQNEAQ (reference sequence). CDR3 in DNA: TGTGCCAGCAGCGAAGGGACAGCGGGAGACAATGAGCAGTTCTTC. Protein: CASSEGTAGDNEQFF.